Shown below are 32 T cell receptor beta chains from a single sample sequenced in a study of blood T cell repertoires in COVID-19. Profiled with immunoSEQ multiplex PCR; TCRdb holds only in-frame clones, not every one. The sample consists of hundreds of thousands of clones, roughly 90% of them appearing once. Material for sequencing was peripheral blood. Receptors were obtained from a man in his sixties who had recovered from COVID-19.

This chain links TRBV28 with TRBJ2-7; D is possibly TRBD1 (5 bases). This CDR3 is built from 15 residues. Trimming took off 6 bases at V and 5 bases at J, with 20 bases between the two ends. CDR1 MDHEN and CDR2 SYDVKM come from the germline V gene. CDR3 protein: CASSSQQVSCNEQYF. CDR3 bases: TGTGCCAGCAGCAGCCAACAGGTCTCCTGCAACGAGCAGTACTTC.

This clone was detected once. The chain carries TRBV12-5 and TRBJ1-6; 7 bases map to TRBD1. V shed 6 bases, J shed 7 bases, and the junction held 3 bases outside the gene matches. CDR3 length: 13 residues. Germline V gives CDR1 LGHNT, CDR2 FRNRAP. The CDR3 DNA is TGTGCTAGTGGGGAGACAGGGAATTCACCCCTCCACTTT. Its translation is CASGETGNSPLHF.

The chain couples TRBV7-9 to TRBJ1-4; D is unclear. Per germline, CDR1 SEHNR and CDR2 FQNEAQ (reference sequence). V was cut by 5 bases and J by 8 bases, with 15 bases left in between. This CDR3 has 14 residues. The CDR3 reads CASSHPTGIEKLFF. CDR3 DNA sequence: TGTGCCAGCAGCCACCCGACGGGGATAGAAAAACTGTTTTTT.

For this clone: This specimen includes other DNA sequences encoding the same CDR3. This chain links TRBV7-9 with TRBJ1-4; weak D call: TRBD1 (5 bases). Trimming shortened V by 3 bases and J by 7 bases, and 12 bases separated the two germline ends. The CDR3 has 14 residues. Germline V gives CDR1 SEHNR, CDR2 FQNEAQ (reference sequence). This CDR3 reads CASSFLGGSEKLFF. CDR3 DNA: TGTGCCAGCAGCTTTCTGGGGGGGAGTGAAAAACTGTTTTTT.

The chain uses TRBV27 and TRBJ2-7; 9 nucleotides agree with TRBD1. Germline V lookup: CDR1 MNHEY, CDR2 SMNVEV (reference sequence). This CDR3 spans 14 amino acids. The J segment lost 7 bases and the V segment lost 3 bases, leaving 7 bases of the junction unmatched. The CDR3 is CASSLSGQGGEQYV. The CDR3 DNA follows: TGTGCCAGCAGTTTGTCGGGACAGGGAGGGGAGCAGTACGTC.

The V call is TRBV6-5, the J call TRBJ2-7, with 7 bases matching TRBD2. Germline V gene data show CDR1 as MNHEY and CDR2 as SVGAGI. CDR3 length: 14 residues. The V and J ends lost 5 bases and 4 bases, in that order; junction bases with no gene match: 8. CDR3 DNA sequence: TGTGCCAGCAGTATCCGGGACTATACTTACGAGCAGTACTTC. Protein sequence: CASSIRDYTYEQYF.

The V and J genes are TRBV30 and TRBJ1-2; D ambiguous. This CDR3 contains 14 residues. V was shortened by 0 bases and J by 2 bases, with 10 bases between the two germline ends. CDR1 GTSNPN and CDR2 SVGIG come from the germline V gene (reference sequence). The CDR3 DNA reads as TGTGCCTGGAGTGTGAGGGCCACGAACTATGGCTACACCTTC. It translates to CAWSVRATNYGYTF.

This clone appeared a few times. The gene calls are TRBV30 and TRBJ1-6; the D is unclear. Between the trimmed V and J ends, which lost 2 bases and 10 bases, there was a span of 9 bases. The CDR3 is 12 amino acids. Germline CDR1 and CDR2: GTSNPN and SVGIG (reference sequence). CDR3 region: CAWSTGRSPLHF. Written as DNA, the CDR3 is TGTGCCTGGAGTACCGGGAGATCACCCCTCCACTTT.

This chain joins TRBV5-6 and TRBJ2-3; possible D gene TRBD2, 5 bases. The germline V gene has CDR1 SGHDT and CDR2 YYEEEE. This CDR3 comprises 15 residues. CDR3 DNA: TGTGTCTCCAGCCGGTTGGCTAGCATCCCAGATACGCAGTATTTT. Protein: CVSSRLASIPDTQYF.

The V and J genes are TRBV6-5 and TRBJ1-1; D is possibly TRBD1 (5 bases). Germline V lookup: CDR1 MNHEY, CDR2 SVGAGI. Trimming left V 6 bases short and J 0 bases short, with 8 bases between. This CDR3 region has 13 residues. The DNA of the CDR3 is TGTGCCAGCAGCAAGGGGATGAACACTGAAGCTTTCTTT. This sequence encodes CASSKGMNTEAFF.

This chain links TRBV25-1 with TRBJ2-7; the match to TRBD1 covers 10 bases. Germline V CDR1 and CDR2: MGHDK, SYGVNS. CDR3 length: 15 residues. J was trimmed by 3 bases and V by 4 bases; bases with no gene match: 6. Here the CDR3 DNA reads TGTGCCAGCAGTGGAGTGACAGGGGGCGACTACGAGCAGTACGTC. Translation: CASSGVTGGDYEQYV.

The CDR3 nucleotides are TGTGCCTGGAGAAAGGGGGCCACAGATACGCAGTATTTT. Encoded protein: CAWRKGATDTQYF. The V call is TRBV30, the J call TRBJ2-3; the match to TRBD1 covers 7 bases. This CDR3 is 13 amino acids long. V gave up 3 bases and J gave up 2 bases; unmatched junction bases: 2. CDR1 and CDR2 (germline): GTSNPN, SVGIG (reference sequence).

The chain uses TRBV24-1 and TRBJ2-1; 9 bases line up with TRBD1. Per germline, CDR1 KGHDR and CDR2 SFDVKD. Unmatched junction bases numbered 10, after V lost 4 bases and J lost 4 bases. The CDR3 is 17 residues long. The CDR3 protein is CATSDYYGQGRYNEQFF. CDR3 DNA: TGTGCCACCAGTGACTATTACGGACAGGGGAGGTACAATGAGCAGTTCTTC.

Only one count was recorded for this clone. The V call is TRBV6-6, the J call TRBJ2-3, with 11 positions matching TRBD2. The J segment lost 0 bases and the V segment lost 5 bases, leaving 10 bases of the junction unmatched. CDR1 MNHNY and CDR2 SVGAGI come from the germline V gene (reference sequence). The CDR3 consists of 18 residues. The CDR3 region is CASSPKLTSGGSTDTQYF. CDR3 bases: TGTGCCAGCAGTCCCAAATTAACTAGCGGGGGTAGCACAGATACGCAGTATTTT.

The chain combines TRBV7-9 with TRBJ2-3, with a weak D call TRBD2 (5 bases). The germline V and J ends were trimmed by 3 bases and 2 bases, with 9 bases remaining between them. This CDR3 region has 14 residues. From germline, CDR1 is SEHNR and CDR2 FQNEAQ (reference sequence). The CDR3 DNA reads TGTGCCAGCAGCTTCGGGGTTCTCACAGATACGCAGTATTTT. Translated, it gives CASSFGVLTDTQYF.

This chain connects TRBV29-1 to TRBJ2-3; 8 nucleotides align to TRBD1. CDR1 is SQVTM, CDR2 ANQGSEA, per germline. Trimming cost V 2 bases and J 0 bases; bases outside gene matches: 10. This CDR3 comprises 17 residues. CDR3 residues: CSVESQGQATSTDTQYF. The CDR3 region has the DNA TGCAGCGTTGAATCCCAGGGACAGGCCACAAGCACAGATACGCAGTATTTT.

V is TRBV7-2 and J is TRBJ2-1, with TRBD1 matching over 10 bases. Trimming removed 3 bases from V and 7 bases from J; junction bases left unmatched: 6. CDR1 and CDR2 (germline): SGHTA, FQGNSA. This CDR3 has 15 residues. The CDR3 region is CASSFRDRGTNEQFF. In nucleotides, the CDR3 is TGTGCCAGCAGCTTCCGGGACAGGGGTACAAATGAGCAGTTCTTC.

The V gene is TRBV7-8, the J gene TRBJ2-7; D ambiguous. This CDR3 comprises 13 residues. V was pared by 6 bases and J by 6 bases, with 15 bases between. Germline-derived CDR1 and CDR2 are SGHVS and FQNEAQ. The CDR3 sequence is CASRRTAQPEQYF. Written as DNA, the CDR3 is TGTGCCAGCAGACGAACAGCCCAACCCGAGCAGTACTTC.

The chain employs TRBV2 and TRBJ2-1; 9 positions match TRBD1. The junction had 6 bases not matched to a gene; V was cut back by 6 bases and J by 6 bases. Per germline, CDR1 SNHLY and CDR2 FYNNEI. CDR3 length: 14 residues. The CDR3 loop reads CASSGQGYFNEQFF. CDR3 nucleotide sequence: TGTGCCAGCAGCGGACAGGGGTACTTCAATGAGCAGTTCTTC.

CDR3 sequence reads: CASTNRPPGQKTTNEKLFF. DNA for the CDR3: TGTGCCAGCACAAATCGTCCGCCGGGACAGAAAACAACTAATGAAAAACTGTTTTTT. The V gene is TRBV6-7, the J gene TRBJ1-4, with 7 nucleotides matching TRBD1. TRBV6-7 is an ORF; its function is uncertain. CDR3 length: 19 amino acids. Germline trimming cut 7 bases from V and 0 bases from J; bases unmatched to any gene: 17.

The CDR3 spells CASSRNSYSSYNEQFF. In nucleotides, the CDR3 is TGCGCCAGCAGCCGGAACAGCTATTCCTCCTACAATGAGCAGTTCTTC. V usage is TRBV5-1 and J usage is TRBJ2-1; D remains unclear. Germline V gene lookup returns CDR1 SGHRS and CDR2 YFSETQ. The CDR3 runs to 16 residues. V was trimmed by 4 bases and J by 0 bases, leaving 14 bases between them. The full variable domain, rest sourced from reference TRBV5-1 and TRBJ2-1, is KAGVTQTPRYLIKTRGQQVTLSCSPISGHRSVSWYQQTPGQGLQFLFEYFSETQRNKGNFPGRFSGRQFSNSRSEMNVSTLELGDSALYLCASSRNSYSSYNEQFFGPGTRLTVL.

The chain joins TRBV30 to TRBJ2-5, with D maybe TRBD1 (6 bases). V lost 1 base, J lost 2 bases, and 8 bases lay in between. CDR1 GTSNPN and CDR2 SVGIG come from the germline V gene (reference sequence). The CDR3 contains 13 residues. Here the CDR3 DNA reads TGTGCCTGGAGTGGACAGGAACAAGAGACCCAGTACTTC. It codes for CAWSGQEQETQYF.

The rearrangement uses TRBV2 and TRBJ1-1; possible D gene TRBD1, 5 bases. CDR3 length: 11 residues. V was clipped by 6 bases and J by 7 bases, with 9 bases between them. Germline lookup yields CDR1 SNHLY and CDR2 FYNNEI. The CDR3 here is CASRGRGEAFF. The CDR3 DNA reads TGTGCCAGCAGGGGGAGGGGTGAAGCTTTCTTT.

A remark on this clone: At one end the junction does not follow the germline gene, possibly because of a read error. The genes are TRBV18 and TRBJ2-1; 7 bases fit TRBD2. CDR3 length equals 16 residues. Germline values: CDR1 KGHSH, CDR2 LQKENI. DNA of the CDR3: TGTGCTAGCTCACCGCGTAGGCAGCGGGGAGACAATGAGCAGTTCTTC. This translates into CASSPRRQRGDNEQFF.

This clone was seen more than once but under ten times. The rearrangement links TRBV7-7 to TRBJ1-1; D is ambiguous. Looked up from germline, CDR1 is SSHAT and CDR2 is FNYEAQ (reference sequence). This CDR3 has 11 residues. Between the trimmed V and J ends, which lost 7 bases and 3 bases, there was a span of 6 bases. CDR3 in DNA: TGTGCCAGCAACCGGGACACTGAAGCTTTCTTT. It encodes CASNRDTEAFF.

The chain carries TRBV11-2 and TRBJ2-5, with 7 bases that match TRBD1. V was pared by 0 bases and J by 2 bases, with 3 bases of the junction left unmatched. The CDR3 sequence is 15 residues long. CDR1 is SGHAT and CDR2 is FQNNGV in the germline V gene. CDR3: CASSLDPGQQETQYF. CDR3 nucleotide sequence: TGTGCCAGCAGCTTAGATCCGGGACAGCAAGAGACCCAGTACTTC.

The rearrangement links TRBV15 to TRBJ1-5; D unclear. Trimming cost V 0 bases and J 12 bases, with 6 bases left between them. This CDR3 comprises 11 residues. Germline V gene data show CDR1 as LNHNV and CDR2 as YYDKDF (reference sequence). The CDR3 DNA reads as TGTGCCACCAGCAGAGATTCGGTCCAGCATTTT. This sequence encodes CATSRDSVQHF.

This clone was observed once. One end of the junction does not line up with germline, which may come from a read error. J is TRBJ1-3 and V is TRBV3-1 (or the pseudogene TRBV3-2); 10 bases align to TRBD1. CDR1 is LGHDT, CDR2 YNNKEL, per germline (reference sequence). CDR3 length: 12 residues. CDR3 coding DNA: TGCGCCAGTGGCGGGACAGGGGTCAACATATATTTT. Translating gives CASGGTGVNIYF.

This chain links TRBV3-1 (or the pseudogene TRBV3-2) with TRBJ1-4; D gene unclear. The germline gives CDR1 LGHDT, CDR2 YNNKEL (reference sequence). The ends were cut back, 1 base at V and 5 bases at J, with 14 bases in the middle. There are 16 residues in the CDR3. The CDR3, as DNA: TGTGCCAGCAGCCAAGCTATGGGCAGTCAGAATGAAAAACTGTTTTTT. This encodes CASSQAMGSQNEKLFF.

The CDR3 DNA follows: TGTGCCAGCAGCACTGGACAGGGGTACAATGAGCAGTTCTTC. Translation gives CASSTGQGYNEQFF. This chain uses TRBV7-8 with TRBJ2-1; 9 bases line up with TRBD1. V lost 5 bases to trimming and J lost 4 bases; unmatched junction nucleotides: 3. Per germline, CDR1 SGHVS and CDR2 FQNEAQ. The CDR3 contains 14 residues.

This sequence joins TRBV5-1 and TRBJ1-1, with D hard to call. Germline CDR1 SGHRS, CDR2 YFSETQ. V lost 4 bases to trimming and J lost 3 bases, with 16 bases between them. The CDR3 has 15 amino acids. The CDR3 region is CASSLVGGPDTEAFF. CDR3 DNA: TGCGCCAGCAGCCTGGTGGGAGGCCCGGACACTGAAGCTTTCTTT.

This chain joins TRBV27 and TRBJ2-7, with 7 bases lining up with TRBD1. CDR3 length: 13 residues. Looked up from germline, CDR1 is MNHEY and CDR2 is SMNVEV (reference sequence). The V segment lost 6 bases and the J segment 3 bases; nucleotides outside the gene matches: 5. CDR3 sequence: CASSRTGVYEQYF. CDR3 nucleotide sequence: TGTGCCAGCAGCCGGACAGGAGTCTACGAGCAGTACTTC.